The entry below describes one T cell receptor beta chain. Per the original methods: Estimated nucleated cell counts came from reference gene primer amplification. Profiled with immunoSEQ multiplex PCR; TCRdb holds only in-frame clones, not every one. V and J calls and clone size come straight from that table; D and trimming were deduced from the DNA. Here the sample spans around 170,000 clones, 86% being singletons. The CDR3 spans 12 residues. The germline gives CDR1 LGHDT, CDR2 YNNKEL (reference sequence). The V end was cut by 2 bases, the J end by 7 bases, with 8 bases between. The data belong to a study of blood T cell repertoires in COVID-19. The wider study: Acute-phase and convalescent COVID-19 samples originated in the United States, Italy and Spain. Nucleic acid was either cDNA or gDNA, and it came from T cells, B-cell-depleted T cells, or PBMCs.

The sequencing sample was made of peripheral blood. This TCR derives from a woman in her 70s with acute or convalescent COVID-19. The V call is TRBV3-1 (or the pseudogene TRBV3-2), the J call TRBJ1-1; no firm D call. CDR3 DNA: TGTGCCAGCAGCCAATCAACAGTTGAAGCTTTCTTT. Encoded protein: CASSQSTVEAFF.